A selection of T cell receptor beta chains follows, all from one sample in a study of a mutant IDH1 vaccine in newly diagnosed glioma. The protocol was immunoSEQ multiplex PCR, while the TCRdb copy is restricted to in-frame clones and leaves out a portion. Found here are 110,000 or so clones, 85% to 90% of them singletons; the top ten hold 0.55% to 0.7%. Antigens of these TCRs are unknown. Here the sequenced sample was PBMCs, taken from a glioma patient whose treatment included an IDH1 peptide vaccine. These receptors originate from a woman aged 50 to 60 with glioma. Both conserved end residues are part of each CDR3. Each record gives: CDR3 protein, CDR3 DNA, V gene, J gene, clone size, D gene. The D gene is left open where the match is weak. Where a row states a size, it is once, few, many or the class of an expanded clone; other rows omit it.

CDR3aa: CASSPGGTGFNQPQHF; CDR3nt: TGTGCCAGTAGTCCCGGGGGGACAGGCTTCAATCAGCCCCAGCATTTT; v_gene: TRBV19; j_gene: TRBJ1-5; abundance: once; d_gene: TRBD1
CDR3aa: CASSYVDRENEQFF; CDR3nt: TGTGCCAGCAGTTACGTGGACAGGGAGAATGAGCAGTTCTTC; v_gene: TRBV6-5; j_gene: TRBJ2-1; abundance: .; d_gene: TRBD1
CDR3aa: CAISERAEYGYTF; CDR3nt: TGTGCCATCAGTGAGCGGGCAGAGTATGGCTACACCTTC; v_gene: TRBV10-3; j_gene: TRBJ1-2; abundance: .; d_gene: .
CDR3aa: CATSWKENSPLHF; CDR3nt: TGTGCCACCAGCTGGAAGGAGAATTCACCCCTCCACTTT; v_gene: TRBV15; j_gene: TRBJ1-6; abundance: once; d_gene: .
CDR3aa: CASSPTDSGNTIYF; CDR3nt: TGTGCCAGCTCACCGACGGACTCTGGAAACACCATATATTTT; v_gene: TRBV18; j_gene: TRBJ1-3; abundance: once; d_gene: .
CDR3aa: CASSRDSSYEQYF; CDR3nt: TGTGCCAGCAGCCGGGACTCCTCCTACGAGCAGTACTTC; v_gene: TRBV9; j_gene: TRBJ2-7; abundance: .; d_gene: .
CDR3aa: CASRLRDTANYGYTF; CDR3nt: TGTGCCAGCAGGCTCCGGGACACCGCTAACTATGGCTACACCTTC; v_gene: TRBV2; j_gene: TRBJ1-2; abundance: .; d_gene: .
CDR3aa: CASVGGAILSGANVLTF; CDR3nt: TGTGCCAGTGTCGGGGGGGCTATTCTCTCTGGGGCCAACGTCCTGACTTTC; v_gene: TRBV19; j_gene: TRBJ2-6; abundance: .; d_gene: TRBD2
CDR3aa: CASSLPDLAETQYF; CDR3nt: TGTGCCAGCAGCCTCCCCGATCTAGCGGAGACCCAGTACTTC; v_gene: TRBV6-1; j_gene: TRBJ2-5; abundance: .; d_gene: .
CDR3aa: CASSATEFNSPLHF; CDR3nt: TGTGCCAGCAGTGCAACGGAATTTAATTCACCCCTCCACTTT; v_gene: TRBV2; j_gene: TRBJ1-6; abundance: .; d_gene: .
CDR3aa: CASSARTGDSADTQYF; CDR3nt: TGTGCCAGCAGCGCTAGGACAGGGGATAGTGCAGATACGCAGTATTTT; v_gene: TRBV9; j_gene: TRBJ2-3; abundance: .; d_gene: TRBD1
CDR3aa: CASSPSASGNSYEQYF; CDR3nt: TGTGCCAGCAGTCCCTCTGCTAGCGGGAACTCCTACGAGCAGTACTTC; v_gene: TRBV28; j_gene: TRBJ2-7; abundance: .; d_gene: TRBD2
CDR3aa: CASSSKDRDPTGYGYTF; CDR3nt: TGCGCCAGCAGCTCGAAGGACAGGGACCCTACTGGCTATGGCTACACCTTC; v_gene: TRBV5-1; j_gene: TRBJ1-2; abundance: .; d_gene: TRBD1
CDR3aa: CASSSIFTGTSETDTQYF; CDR3nt: TGTGCCAGCAGTTCCATATTTACCGGGACTAGCGAAACAGATACGCAGTATTTT; v_gene: TRBV28; j_gene: TRBJ2-3; abundance: .; d_gene: TRBD2
CDR3aa: CAWTIYLGEQFF; CDR3nt: TGTGCCTGGACCATATACCTTGGAGAGCAGTTCTTC; v_gene: TRBV30; j_gene: TRBJ2-1; abundance: .; d_gene: .
CDR3aa: CASGTGQGNTIYF; CDR3nt: TGTGCCAGTGGAACCGGACAGGGAAACACCATATATTTT; v_gene: TRBV19; j_gene: TRBJ1-3; abundance: .; d_gene: .
CDR3aa: CASSLYYEQYF; CDR3nt: TGTGCCAGCAGCTTATATTACGAGCAGTACTTC; v_gene: TRBV7-8; j_gene: TRBJ2-7; abundance: .; d_gene: .
CDR3aa: CASSDLIQDPNTEAFF; CDR3nt: TGTGCCAGCAGTGACCTTATACAGGATCCGAACACTGAAGCTTTCTTT; v_gene: TRBV2; j_gene: TRBJ1-1; abundance: .; d_gene: .
CDR3aa: CASSLRAVNQPQHF; CDR3nt: TGTGCCAGCAGTTTAAGGGCAGTCAATCAGCCCCAGCATTTT; v_gene: TRBV28; j_gene: TRBJ1-5; abundance: few; d_gene: .
CDR3aa: CASSPEARGRAHEQFF; CDR3nt: TGTGCCAGCAGCCCCGAAGCCCGCGGGAGGGCCCATGAGCAGTTCTTC; v_gene: TRBV7-9; j_gene: TRBJ2-1; abundance: .; d_gene: TRBD2
CDR3aa: CASSQVIGEKLFF; CDR3nt: TGCGCCAGCAGCCAAGTAATTGGTGAAAAACTGTTTTTT; v_gene: TRBV4-1; j_gene: TRBJ1-4; abundance: .; d_gene: .
CDR3aa: CAWKGGTGDYGYTF; CDR3nt: TGTGCCTGGAAAGGGGGGACCGGCGACTATGGCTACACCTTC; v_gene: TRBV30; j_gene: TRBJ1-2; abundance: .; d_gene: .
CDR3aa: CASSLGDTQYF; CDR3nt: TGTGCCAGCAGCTTGGGAGATACGCAGTATTTT; v_gene: TRBV5-4; j_gene: TRBJ2-3; abundance: .; d_gene: .
CDR3aa: CASRTNTEAFF; CDR3nt: TGCGCCAGCAGGACTAACACTGAAGCTTTCTTT; v_gene: TRBV23-1; j_gene: TRBJ1-1; abundance: .; d_gene: .
CDR3aa: CASAFGGPSAPTEQYF; CDR3nt: TGTGCCAGCGCATTTGGGGGACCTAGCGCGCCCACCGAGCAGTACTTC; v_gene: TRBV7-9; j_gene: TRBJ2-7; abundance: .; d_gene: .
CDR3aa: CSVEGDRARSTDTQYF; CDR3nt: TGCAGCGTTGAAGGGGACAGGGCAAGAAGCACAGATACGCAGTATTTT; v_gene: TRBV29-1; j_gene: TRBJ2-3; abundance: .; d_gene: TRBD1
CDR3aa: CASSLTQGDPYEQYF; CDR3nt: TGTGCCAGCAGCTTGACACAGGGAGATCCCTACGAGCAGTACTTC; v_gene: TRBV5-6; j_gene: TRBJ2-7; abundance: .; d_gene: .
CDR3aa: CASSFWDREGYTF; CDR3nt: TGTGCCAGCAGTTTTTGGGACAGGGAAGGCTACACCTTC; v_gene: TRBV27; j_gene: TRBJ1-2; abundance: once; d_gene: TRBD1
CDR3aa: CSVDGGLAGPDTQYF; CDR3nt: TGCAGCGTTGACGGGGGACTAGCGGGCCCAGATACGCAGTATTTT; v_gene: TRBV29-1; j_gene: TRBJ2-3; abundance: .; d_gene: TRBD2
CDR3aa: CASSLVRGVDYEQYF; CDR3nt: TGTGCCAGCAGCTTAGTGAGGGGGGTTGACTACGAGCAGTACTTC; v_gene: TRBV7-9; j_gene: TRBJ2-7; abundance: .; d_gene: .
CDR3aa: CASSQGTGSFTDTQYF; CDR3nt: TGCGCCAGCAGCCAGGGAACCGGGAGTTTCACAGATACGCAGTATTTT; v_gene: TRBV5-1; j_gene: TRBJ2-3; abundance: .; d_gene: .
CDR3aa: CASSLGDSEQYF; CDR3nt: TGTGCCAGCAGTCTCGGAGACAGCGAGCAGTACTTC; v_gene: TRBV6-5; j_gene: TRBJ2-7; abundance: .; d_gene: .
CDR3aa: CASSLGNQPQHF; CDR3nt: TGTGCCAGTAGCTTAGGTAATCAGCCCCAGCATTTT; v_gene: TRBV19; j_gene: TRBJ1-5; abundance: .; d_gene: .
CDR3aa: CAWSPDSTYNSPLHF; CDR3nt: TGTGCCTGGAGTCCCGACAGCACCTATAATTCACCCCTCCACTTT; v_gene: TRBV30; j_gene: TRBJ1-6; abundance: .; d_gene: .
CDR3aa: CAISGQGNTEAFF; CDR3nt: TGTGCCATCAGTGGACAGGGGAACACTGAAGCTTTCTTT; v_gene: TRBV10-3; j_gene: TRBJ1-1; abundance: few; d_gene: TRBD1
CDR3aa: CSVADRTGIHEQYF; CDR3nt: TGCAGCGTTGCTGACCGCACTGGAATCCACGAGCAGTACTTC; v_gene: TRBV29-1; j_gene: TRBJ2-7; abundance: .; d_gene: .
CDR3aa: CASSATPGQGNEKLFF; CDR3nt: TGTGCCAGCAGCGCGACACCGGGACAGGGTAATGAAAAACTGTTTTTT; v_gene: TRBV9; j_gene: TRBJ1-4; abundance: .; d_gene: TRBD1
CDR3aa: CAISESKQGAVGYTF; CDR3nt: TGTGCCATCAGTGAGTCGAAACAGGGGGCGGTTGGCTACACCTTC; v_gene: TRBV10-3; j_gene: TRBJ1-2; abundance: few; d_gene: TRBD1